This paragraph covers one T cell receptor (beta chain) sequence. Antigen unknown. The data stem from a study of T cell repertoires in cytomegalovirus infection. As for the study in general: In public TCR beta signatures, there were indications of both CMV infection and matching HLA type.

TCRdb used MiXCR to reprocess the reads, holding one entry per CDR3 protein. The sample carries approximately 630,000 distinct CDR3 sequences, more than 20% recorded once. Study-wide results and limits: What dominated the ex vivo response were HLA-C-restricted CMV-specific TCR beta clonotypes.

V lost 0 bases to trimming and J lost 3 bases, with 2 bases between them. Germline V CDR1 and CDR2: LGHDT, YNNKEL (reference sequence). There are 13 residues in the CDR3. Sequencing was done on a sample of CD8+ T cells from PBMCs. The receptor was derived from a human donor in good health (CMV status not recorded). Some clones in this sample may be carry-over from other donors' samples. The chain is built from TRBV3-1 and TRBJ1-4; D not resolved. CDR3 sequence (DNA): TGTGCCAGCAGCCAAGAAGCTAATGAAAAACTGTTTTTT. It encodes CASSQEANEKLFF.